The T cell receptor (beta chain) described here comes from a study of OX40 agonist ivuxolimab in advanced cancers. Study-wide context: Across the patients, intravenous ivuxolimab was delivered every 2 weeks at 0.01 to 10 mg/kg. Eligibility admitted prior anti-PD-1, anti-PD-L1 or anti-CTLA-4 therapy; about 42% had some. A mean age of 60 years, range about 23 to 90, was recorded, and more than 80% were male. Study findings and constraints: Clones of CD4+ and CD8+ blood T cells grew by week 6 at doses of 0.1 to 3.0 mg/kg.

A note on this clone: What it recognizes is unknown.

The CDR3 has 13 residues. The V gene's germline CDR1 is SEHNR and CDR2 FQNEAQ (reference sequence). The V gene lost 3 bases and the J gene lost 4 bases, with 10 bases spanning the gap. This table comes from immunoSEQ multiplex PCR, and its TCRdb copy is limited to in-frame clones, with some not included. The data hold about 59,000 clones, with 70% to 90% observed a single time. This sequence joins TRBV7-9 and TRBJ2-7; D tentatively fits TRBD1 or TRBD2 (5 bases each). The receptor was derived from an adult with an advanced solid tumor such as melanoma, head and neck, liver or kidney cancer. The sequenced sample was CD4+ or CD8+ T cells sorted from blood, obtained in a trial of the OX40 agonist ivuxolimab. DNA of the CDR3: TGTGCCAGCAGCTTGTCGGGGCAATACGAGCAGTACTTC. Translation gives CASSLSGQYEQYF.